The 27 T cell receptor beta chains listed next were all sequenced from one sample in a study of immune heterogeneity within non-small cell lung tumors. Multiplex PCR (32 V and 13 J primers) was used to amplify the TCR beta CDR3. TCRdb reprocessed the multiplex PCR reads with MiXCR, giving one entry per CDR3 protein. There are about 21,000 distinct CDR3 sequences in the sample; around 28% occur only once, and 4.4% lies in the top ten. Bulk tumor genomic DNA was the template, and each sample received about 600 ng. Surgery yielded several widely spaced biopsies per primary tumor. Patients with untreated, newly diagnosed non-small cell lung cancer underwent curative surgery. Specimen: lung tumor tissue. These receptors came from a man aged 35 to 55 with non-small cell lung cancer.

The chain has TRBV7-2 and TRBJ2-1; either TRBD1 or TRBD2 may supply D (5 bases each). V was trimmed by 2 bases and J by 10 bases, leaving 18 bases between them. Germline assignment: CDR1 SGHTA and CDR2 FQGNSA. This CDR3 contains 15 residues. The CDR3 is CASSLQGAVGGEQFF. CDR3 in DNA: TGTGCCAGCAGCTTACAGGGTGCCGTTGGGGGAGAGCAGTTCTTC.

At least ten counts were recorded for this clonotype. The chain couples TRBV11-2 to TRBJ2-1; D is unclear. The CDR3 consists of 11 residues. Germline V gives CDR1 SGHAT, CDR2 FQNNGV. V was cut by 5 bases and J by 3 bases, with 2 bases left in between. CDR3 residues: CASSNYNEQFF. The CDR3 DNA follows: TGTGCCAGCAGCAACTACAATGAGCAGTTCTTC.

V is TRBV30 and J is TRBJ2-5, with 13 bases that match TRBD2. Per germline, CDR1 GTSNPN and CDR2 SVGIG (reference sequence). The V segment lost 7 bases and the J segment 7 bases; nucleotides outside the gene matches: 12. The CDR3 spans 15 residues. CDR3 loop: CASTSGRTHGGTQYF. CDR3 bases: TGTGCCTCGACTAGCGGGAGGACCCACGGGGGGACCCAGTACTTC.

The chain joins TRBV3-1 to TRBJ1-1, with TRBD1 as a possible D gene (5 bases). Germline values: CDR1 LGHDT, CDR2 YNNKEL (reference sequence). The V end was cut by 4 bases, the J end by 8 bases, with 11 bases between. The length of the CDR3 is 12 residues. CDR3 coding DNA: TGTGCCAGCAGCCCGCAGGGTACCGAAGCTTTCTTT. It encodes CASSPQGTEAFF.

The genes are TRBV18 and TRBJ1-1; D is uncertain. This CDR3 is built from 12 residues. Trimming stripped 6 bases from V and 4 bases from J, with 9 bases between. Germline CDR1 KGHSH, CDR2 LQKENI. DNA for the CDR3: TGTGCCAGCTCGACGATGGGCACTGAAGCTTTCTTT. It specifies CASSTMGTEAFF.

This clonotype was seen only a few times. The chain recombines TRBV11-2 with TRBJ1-5; 8 bases line up with TRBD1. The germline gives CDR1 SGHAT, CDR2 FQNNGV. The CDR3 runs 13 residues. V lost 3 bases and J lost 5; bases outside the gene matches: 0. CDR3 sequence reads: CASSLTGDQPQHF. The CDR3 DNA sequence: TGTGCCAGCAGCTTGACAGGGGATCAGCCCCAGCATTTT.

This chain uses TRBV5-1 with TRBJ2-5; weak D call: TRBD2 (5 bases). CDR3 length: 15 amino acids. V lost 1 base and J 4 bases, leaving 14 bases between the germline ends. Germline V gene sequence: CDR1 SGHRS, CDR2 YFSETQ. CDR3 protein: CASSLWSGRVETQYF. CDR3 bases: TGCGCCAGCAGCTTGTGGTCGGGAAGGGTAGAGACCCAGTACTTC.

This clonotype was counted between two and nine times. V gene TRBV4-3 combines with J gene TRBJ1-1; D ambiguous. There are 15 residues in the CDR3. The V gene's germline CDR1 is LGHNA and CDR2 YSLEER. Trimming pared 0 bases from V and 1 base from J, leaving 9 bases between. CDR3 amino acids: CASSQEWARNTEAFF. For the CDR3, the DNA is TGCGCCAGCAGCCAAGAGTGGGCCAGGAACACTGAAGCTTTCTTT.

This clonotype rates as medium-sized. The J gene is TRBJ2-7, the V gene TRBV6-1; D not resolved. Per the germline V gene, CDR1 is MNHNS and CDR2 is SASEGT. The CDR3 has 16 residues. Trimming cost V 5 bases and J 4 bases, with 21 bases left between them. This chain's CDR3 is CASSFRREGVVYEQYF. For the CDR3, the DNA is TGTGCCAGCAGTTTCCGCCGAGAAGGCGTGGTATACGAGCAGTACTTC.

This chain joins TRBV5-4 and TRBJ2-1, with TRBD2 matching 13 bases. This CDR3 spans 16 amino acids. Trimming removed 2 bases from V and 8 bases from J; junction bases left unmatched: 7. CDR1 is SGHNT and CDR2 is YYREEE in the germline V gene (reference sequence). CDR3 coding DNA: TGTGCCAGCAGCTTCTTGACTAGCGGGAGGTATGATGAGCAGTTCTTC. Protein product: CASSFLTSGRYDEQFF. The variable domain in full, with the rest retrieved from reference TRBV5-4 and TRBJ2-1, is ETGVTQSPTHLIKTRGQQVTLRCSSQSGHNTVSWYQQALGQGPQFIFQYYREEENGRGNFPPRFSGLQFPNYSSELNVNALELDDSALYLCASSFLTSGRYDEQFFGPGTRLTVL.

There are many counts of this clonotype. The chain is built from TRBV19 and TRBJ2-1, with D perhaps TRBD2 (6 bases). Trimming removed 4 bases from V and 10 bases from J, with 17 bases in between. This CDR3 has 14 amino acids. Germline CDR1 is LNHDA and CDR2 is SQIVND (reference sequence). The CDR3 sequence is CASSNGLASREQFF. CDR3 coding DNA: TGTGCCAGTAGTAACGGCCTAGCGTCGAGAGAGCAGTTCTTC.

There are many counts of this clonotype. The J gene is TRBJ1-6, the V gene TRBV27; 11 nucleotides align to TRBD1. The V segment lost 3 bases and the J segment 7 bases; nucleotides outside the gene matches: 5. Germline V gene sequence: CDR1 MNHEY, CDR2 SMNVEV (reference sequence). CDR3 size: 16 residues. CDR3 amino acids: CASSFAGQGGNSPLHF. DNA for the CDR3: TGTGCCAGCAGTTTCGCGGGACAGGGGGGGAATTCACCCCTCCACTTT.

On this clonotype: With a much larger clone just one base away, this may be a read error. This chain uses TRBV19 with TRBJ2-1; 8 bases are a match to TRBD2. The CDR3 is 14 residues long. The V gene's germline CDR1 is LNHDA and CDR2 SQIVND (reference sequence). V shed 5 bases, J shed 10 bases, and the junction held 10 bases outside the gene matches. For the CDR3, the DNA is TGTGCCAGTAGTCCCCGGACTAGCAGCAAGGAGCAGTTCTTC. Its protein product is CASSPRTSSKEQFF.

Comment on this clonotype: This could be a read error, since a much larger clone is one nucleotide away. The chain links TRBV19 to TRBJ2-7; 7 bases line up with TRBD2. V dropped 3 bases and J dropped 5; count of bases not matched to a gene: 10. The CDR3 runs to 15 residues. Germline V gene sequence: CDR1 LNHDA, CDR2 SQIVND (reference sequence). The CDR3 spells CASSMGGASGDEQYF. CDR3 nucleotide sequence: TGTGCCAGTAGTATGGGGGGAGCGAGCGGGGACGAGCAGTACTTC.

This clonotype was seen only a few times. The chain carries TRBV5-4 and TRBJ2-7, with a weak D call TRBD1 (6 bases). V gave up 4 bases and J gave up 2 bases, with 16 bases separating them. Germline CDR1 is SGHNT and CDR2 is YYREEE (reference sequence). The CDR3 covers 15 residues. The DNA of the CDR3 is TGTGCCAGCAGCCTGGGGCAGGGGCGAACCTACGAGCAGTACTTC. Translation gives CASSLGQGRTYEQYF.

This clonotype appeared a few times. The V and J genes are TRBV5-8 and TRBJ2-3; 7 bases are shared with TRBD2. V gave up 0 bases and J gave up 6 bases; unmatched junction bases: 10. The CDR3 loop spans 16 amino acids. Per the germline V gene, CDR1 is SGHTS and CDR2 is YDEGEE. CDR3 residues: CASSLVPGGSKDTQYF. The DNA of the CDR3 is TGTGCCAGCAGCTTGGTACCGGGAGGTAGCAAGGATACGCAGTATTTT.

To note about this clonotype: One base away lies a much larger clone, so this may be a sequencing read error. V gene TRBV12-5 combines with J gene TRBJ2-1; D remains unclear. This CDR3 region has 13 residues. Germline CDR1 reads LGHNT; CDR2 reads FRNRAP. The CDR3 region is CAISRSSYNEEFF. The CDR3, as DNA: TGTGCTATTTCTAGAAGCTCCTACAATGAGGAGTTCTTC.

This chain connects TRBV10-3 to TRBJ2-3; 9 positions match TRBD2. The germline V gene encodes CDR1 ENHRY and CDR2 SYGVKD. V lost 6 bases to trimming and J lost 2 bases; unmatched junction nucleotides: 6. CDR3 length: 15 amino acids. The CDR3 DNA reads TGTGCCATCAGACCCAGACTAGCGGACACAGATACGCAGTATTTT. Its translation: CAIRPRLADTDTQYF.

This sequence joins TRBV6-1 and TRBJ1-1; D is undetermined. The CDR3 sequence is 14 residues long. CDR1 is MNHNS, CDR2 SASEGT, per germline. Trimming stripped 4 bases from V and 4 bases from J, with 13 bases between. The CDR3 region is CASSGPSRSTEAFF. CDR3 in DNA: TGTGCCAGCAGTGGGCCCTCGAGGAGCACTGAAGCTTTCTTT.

This clonotype occurred a few times. The rearrangement links TRBV30 to TRBJ2-7; D not resolved. Per the germline V gene, CDR1 is GTSNPN and CDR2 is SVGIG (reference sequence). The CDR3 has 11 amino acids. Trimming removed 3 bases at V and 4 bases at J, with 7 bases between. The CDR3: CAWSPSYEQYF. The CDR3 DNA reads TGTGCCTGGAGCCCGAGTTACGAGCAGTACTTC.

This clonotype was counted ten times or more. The chain couples TRBV7-8 to TRBJ2-7, with 7 bases fitting TRBD1. CDR1 and CDR2 (germline): SGHVS, FQNEAQ. The trim removed 3 bases at V and 2 bases at J, leaving 1 base unmatched. The CDR3 length is 13 residues. The chain's CDR3 is CASSLGQPYEQYF. CDR3 nucleotides: TGTGCCAGCAGCTTGGGACAGCCCTACGAGCAGTACTTC.

In regard to this clonotype: The junction and the germline gene differ at one end; a read error may be behind it. This sequence joins TRBV29-1 and TRBJ1-1; D remains unclear. The CDR3 is 12 residues long. Per germline, CDR1 SQVTM and CDR2 ANQGSEA. CDR3 loop: CSGSPGPTESFF. DNA of the CDR3: TGCAGCGGGTCCCCCGGGCCCACTGAATCTTTCTTT.

At least ten counts were recorded for this clonotype. The gene calls are TRBV5-1 and TRBJ2-7; D gene uncertain. The CDR3 runs to 17 residues. V lost 2 bases, J lost 0 bases, and 18 bases lay in between. Germline V lookup: CDR1 SGHRS, CDR2 YFSETQ. CDR3 nucleotide sequence: TGCGCCAGCAGCTTAGATGTTCAGGCGCCATACTCCTACGAGCAGTACTTC. Translation: CASSLDVQAPYSYEQYF.

This clonotype was found many times. The chain combines TRBV5-8 with TRBJ1-5; D uncertain. CDR1 is SGHTS, CDR2 YDEGEE, per germline. The CDR3 consists of 14 residues. V gave up 1 base and J gave up 5 bases, with 10 bases separating them. CDR3 in DNA: TGTGCCAGCAGCTTGTTAGAGCGTGATCAGCCCCAGCATTTT. Protein sequence: CASSLLERDQPQHF.

This clonotype is deemed medium-sized (0.01 to 0.1%). The rearrangement joins TRBV7-8 to TRBJ2-2; D perhaps matches TRBD2 (5 bases). This CDR3 spans 15 amino acids. The germline V gene encodes CDR1 SGHVS and CDR2 FQNEAQ. Trimming removed 3 bases at V and 5 bases at J, with 13 bases between. This chain's CDR3 is CASSLEESGTGELFF. The CDR3 DNA sequence: TGTGCCAGCAGCTTGGAAGAATCGGGAACCGGGGAGCTGTTTTTT.

This clonotype was recorded at least ten times. J is TRBJ2-1 and V is TRBV15, with 10 bases aligning to TRBD2. V dropped 3 bases and J dropped 6; count of bases not matched to a gene: 8. This CDR3 has 16 residues. The germline CDR1 and CDR2 sequences are LNHNV and YYDKDF (reference sequence). CDR3 protein: CATSRDRLAGRNEQFF. In nucleotides, the CDR3 is TGTGCCACCAGCAGGGATAGACTAGCGGGCCGCAATGAGCAGTTCTTC.

This chain joins TRBV29-1 and TRBJ2-2; no clear D. V was cut by 7 bases and J by 7 bases, with 7 bases left in between. In germline, CDR1 is SQVTM, CDR2 ANQGSEA. CDR3 size: 10 residues. The CDR3 here is CSALDGELFF. The CDR3 region has the DNA TGCAGCGCGCTCGACGGGGAGCTGTTTTTT.